The subject of this entry is one T cell receptor beta chain. Its antigen remains unknown. Baseline, cycle 4 day 1, and cycle 7 day 1 were the blood sampling points. The sample is drawn from a study of OX40 agonist ivuxolimab in advanced cancers. Study in general: Patients treated during dose escalation were battling hepatocellular carcinoma, melanoma, renal cell or head and neck cancer. Study-wide findings and caveats: A proportion of nonresponders additionally exhibited low normalized T-cell clonal expansion. At doses 0.1 to 3.0 mg/kg, CD4+ and CD8+ clones expanded.

TCRdb's table, derived via immunoSEQ multiplex PCR, lists solely in-frame clones and lacks some. The sample gives roughly 100,000 clones, 90% of which show up once; roughly 1.5% is in the top ten. The germline CDR1 and CDR2 sequences are SGHTA and FQGNSA. The CDR3 covers 13 residues. V gave up 2 bases and J gave up 14 bases; unmatched junction bases: 7. The V gene is TRBV7-2, the J gene TRBJ2-4; 9 bases match TRBD1. This sample comprised CD4+ or CD8+ T cells sorted from blood, obtained in a trial of the OX40 agonist ivuxolimab. The origin of this receptor is an adult with an advanced solid tumor such as melanoma, head and neck, liver or kidney cancer. The CDR3 sequence: CASSLSWDRDEYF. DNA of the CDR3: TGTGCCAGCAGCTTATCCTGGGACAGGGACGAGTACTTC.